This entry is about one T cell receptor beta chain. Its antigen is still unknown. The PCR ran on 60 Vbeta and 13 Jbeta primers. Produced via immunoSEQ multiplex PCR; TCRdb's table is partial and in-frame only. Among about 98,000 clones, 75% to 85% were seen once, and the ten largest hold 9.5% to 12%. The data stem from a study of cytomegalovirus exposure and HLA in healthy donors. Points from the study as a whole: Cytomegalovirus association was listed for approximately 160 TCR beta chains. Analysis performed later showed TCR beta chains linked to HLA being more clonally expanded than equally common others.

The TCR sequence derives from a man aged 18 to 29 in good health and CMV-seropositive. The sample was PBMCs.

The CDR3 nucleotides are TGTGCCAGCCAGGGAATAGGCTACGAGCAGTACTTC. Its translation: CASQGIGYEQYF. The rearrangement links TRBV27 to TRBJ2-7; D might be TRBD1 (5 bases). The germline V and J ends were trimmed by 8 bases and 3 bases, with 11 bases remaining between them. The CDR3 runs to 12 residues. Germline-derived CDR1 and CDR2 are MNHEY and SMNVEV (reference sequence).